This T cell receptor (beta chain) stems from a study of T cells in localized non-small cell lung cancer. For this clone: Its antigen is as yet unknown.

Study-level points and caveats: In adjacent lung, a median roughly 60 of the top 100 tumor clones were found. Heterogeneity stays possible, as sequencing covered only one tumor region. Compared with tumor, uninvolved adjacent lung displayed greater T cell clonality, ranking highest overall.

The CDR3 is made up of 15 amino acids. J gave up 6 bases and V 4 bases, and 6 bases lay outside the gene matches. Per germline, CDR1 SGHDT and CDR2 YYEEEE. Sequencing used immunoSEQ multiplex PCR; TCRdb keeps in-frame clones, though not all of them. The sample carries roughly 35,000 clones, around 90% recorded once. The TCR was taken from a female donor aged 60 or older with stage II lung adenocarcinoma. This chain joins TRBV5-6 and TRBJ1-4, with 10 bases aligning to TRBD1. The sample in question was peripheral blood mononuclear cells, obtained before any cancer treatment. CDR3 sequence: CASSPWGTGDEKLFF. The DNA for the CDR3 is TGTGCCAGCAGCCCCTGGGGGACAGGGGATGAAAAACTGTTTTTT.